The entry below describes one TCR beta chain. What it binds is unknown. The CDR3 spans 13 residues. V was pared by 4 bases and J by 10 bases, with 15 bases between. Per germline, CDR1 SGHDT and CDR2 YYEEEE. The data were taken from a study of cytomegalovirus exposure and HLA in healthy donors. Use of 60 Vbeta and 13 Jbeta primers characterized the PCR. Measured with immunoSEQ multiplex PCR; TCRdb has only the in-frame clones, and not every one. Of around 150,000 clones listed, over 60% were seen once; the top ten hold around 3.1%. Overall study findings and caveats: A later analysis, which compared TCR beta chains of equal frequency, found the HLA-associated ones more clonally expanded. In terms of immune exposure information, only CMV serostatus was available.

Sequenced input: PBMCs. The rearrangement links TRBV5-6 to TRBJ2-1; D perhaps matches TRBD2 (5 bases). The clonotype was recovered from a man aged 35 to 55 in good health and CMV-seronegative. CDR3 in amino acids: CASSTSTWREQFF. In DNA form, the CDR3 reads TGTGCCAGCAGCACAAGTACATGGAGGGAGCAGTTCTTC.